Below, 25 T cell receptor beta chains from the same sample are listed, as sequenced in a study of OX40 agonist ivuxolimab in advanced cancers. The repertoire was sequenced with immunoSEQ multiplex PCR; TCRdb's copy has only in-frame clones and lacks some. The sample comprises 130,000 or so clones, 75% to 95% of which are singletons, and around 0.99% rests with the top ten. The sequencing used CD4+ or CD8+ T cells sorted from blood, collected in a trial of the OX40 agonist ivuxolimab. All receptors come from an adult with an advanced solid tumor such as melanoma, head and neck, liver or kidney cancer.

This rearrangement joins TRBV28 to TRBJ1-2, with D possibly TRBD1 on 6 matching bases. Trimming shortened V by 3 bases and J by 4 bases, and 6 bases separated the two germline ends. Germline values: CDR1 MDHEN, CDR2 SYDVKM. The CDR3 consists of 12 residues. CDR3 in DNA: TGTGCCAGCAGTTTCAGGGGCTATGGCTACACCTTC. Translated: CASSFRGYGYTF.

This chain uses TRBV6-5 with TRBJ1-3, with 8 bases identical to TRBD1. V dropped 0 bases and J dropped 3; count of bases not matched to a gene: 1. This CDR3 region has 15 residues. Germline CDR1 and CDR2: MNHEY and SVGAGI. The CDR3 bases are TGTGCCAGCAGTTACTCCGGACAGGGTGGAAACACCATATATTTT. Amino acid sequence: CASSYSGQGGNTIYF.

The chain employs TRBV15 and TRBJ2-7; either TRBD1 or TRBD2 may fit D (5 bases each). Germline values: CDR1 LNHNV, CDR2 YYDKDF (reference sequence). There are 14 residues in the CDR3. The V gene lost 1 base and the J gene lost 2 bases, with 9 bases spanning the gap. The CDR3 DNA follows: TGTGCCACCAGCAGAGGGAAGGGACCCTACGAGCAGTACTTC. Its protein is CATSRGKGPYEQYF.

CDR3 bases: TGTGCCAGCAGCTTTATGCGGGTTGTCGCCGGGGAGCTGTTTTTT. Residues: CASSFMRVVAGELFF. The chain has TRBV5-8 and TRBJ2-2, with D perhaps matching TRBD2 (5 bases). V lost 2 bases, J lost 6 bases, and 14 bases lay in between. CDR3 size: 15 residues. Germline CDR1 reads SGHTS; CDR2 reads YDEGEE. The entire variable domain, with the rest obtained from reference TRBV5-8 and TRBJ2-2, is as follows: EAGVTQSPTHLIKTRGQQATLRCSPISGHTSVYWYQQALGLGLQFLLWYDEGEERNRGNFPPRFSGRQFPNYSSELNVNALELEDSALYLCASSFMRVVAGELFFGEGSRLTVL.

A few counts support this clone. The chain combines TRBV19 with TRBJ2-7; a weak D match, TRBD2 (6 bases). Germline V gene lookup returns CDR1 LNHDA and CDR2 SQIVND (reference sequence). The CDR3 totals 14 residues. V was trimmed by 5 bases and J by 1 base, leaving 12 bases between them. CDR3 in DNA: TGTGCCAGTAGTTTCGGACGGGGGTCCTACGAGCAGTACTTC. Amino acid sequence: CASSFGRGSYEQYF. Full variable domain (rest looked up from reference TRBV19 and TRBJ2-7): DGGITQSPKYLFRKEGQNVTLSCEQNLNHDAMYWYRQDPGQGLRLIYYSQIVNDFQKGDIAEGYSVSREKKESFPLTVTSAQKNPTAFYLCASSFGRGSYEQYFGPGTRLTVT.

This chain joins TRBV9 and TRBJ1-1, with TRBD1 identical over 7 bases. Germline loops: CDR1 SGDLS, CDR2 YYNGEE. V was clipped by 1 base and J by 1 base; unmatched bases: 1. This CDR3 has 14 residues. The CDR3 DNA is TGTGCCAGCAGCGTACAGGGGGGGAACACTGAAGCTTTCTTT. Translation gives CASSVQGGNTEAFF.

This clone has a single count. The V call is TRBV2, the J call TRBJ2-1; 9 bases agree with TRBD2. There are 15 residues in the CDR3. The V gene end was trimmed by 7 bases and the J gene end by 4 bases; junction bases not matched to a gene: 8. Germline lookup yields CDR1 SNHLY and CDR2 FYNNEI. As DNA, the CDR3 is TGTGCCAGCACCGTAGCGGGAGACAGGTACAATGAGCAGTTCTTC. Encoded protein: CASTVAGDRYNEQFF.

In the case of this clone: Other DNA sequences in the sample encode the same CDR3. This chain joins TRBV6-5 and TRBJ1-2; 10 positions match TRBD1. Unmatched junction bases numbered 3, after V lost 2 bases and J lost 3 bases. Germline V gives CDR1 MNHEY, CDR2 SVGAGI. CDR3 size: 15 residues. The CDR3 nucleotides read TGTGCCAGCAGTTACCGGGACAGGGGAGACTATGGCTACACCTTC. Encoded protein: CASSYRDRGDYGYTF.

J is TRBJ1-5 and V is TRBV7-9, with D possibly TRBD1 on 5 matching bases. Germline V gene data show CDR1 as SEHNR and CDR2 as FQNEAQ (reference sequence). V lost 4 bases and J lost 4, with 11 bases in between. The CDR3 totals 14 residues. The CDR3 region is CASSSGTGNQPQHF. CDR3 DNA sequence: TGTGCCAGCAGCTCCGGGACGGGTAATCAGCCCCAGCATTTT.

This chain joins TRBV19 and TRBJ2-3, with TRBD2 matching 9 bases. This CDR3 region has 17 residues. Per the germline V gene, CDR1 is LNHDA and CDR2 is SQIVND (reference sequence). The trim removed 1 base at V and 2 bases at J, leaving 7 bases unmatched. The CDR3 sequence: CASSIGPAGGPTDTQYF. Here the CDR3 DNA reads TGTGCCAGTAGTATAGGTCCCGCGGGAGGGCCCACAGATACGCAGTATTTT.

This sequence joins TRBV28 and TRBJ1-1; TRBD1 matches at 10 bases. Germline V gene lookup returns CDR1 MDHEN and CDR2 SYDVKM. The CDR3 extends over 16 amino acids. The J segment lost 4 bases and the V segment lost 2 bases, leaving 7 bases of the junction unmatched. The CDR3 here is CASSLSSGQGITEAFF. For the CDR3, the DNA is TGTGCCAGCAGTTTAAGCTCGGGACAGGGGATCACTGAAGCTTTCTTT.

In the case of this clone: At one of its ends the junction is not consistent with the germline gene, which may arise from a read error. The chain is built from TRBV6-6 and TRBJ2-7; TRBD1 agrees at 7 bases. Germline V CDR1 and CDR2: MNHNY, SVGAGI (reference sequence). This CDR3 is built from 14 residues. CDR3 region: CARSSLRDSYEQYF. The CDR3 coding sequence is TGTGCCCGCAGTTCCCTCCGGGACAGCTACGAGCAGTACTTC.

The count of this clone is one. The J gene is TRBJ2-7, the V gene TRBV6-6; 9 bases are a match to TRBD2. The V and J ends lost 6 bases and 5 bases, in that order; junction bases with no gene match: 14. This CDR3 is 16 amino acids long. The germline gives CDR1 MNHNY, CDR2 SVGAGI (reference sequence). CDR3 nucleotide sequence: TGTGCCAGCAGCTACCAAGCGGGAGGACTTGGCCACGAGCAGTACTTC. It yields the protein CASSYQAGGLGHEQYF.

The V gene is TRBV4-3, the J gene TRBJ1-2, with TRBD1 matching over 7 bases. CDR1 and CDR2 (germline): LGHNA, YSLEER. V lost 1 base to trimming and J lost 1 base; unmatched junction nucleotides: 9. The CDR3 runs 17 residues. CDR3 in amino acids: CASSQAGTEGVNYGYTF. The CDR3 nucleotides are TGCGCCAGCAGCCAAGCTGGGACAGAGGGGGTTAACTATGGCTACACCTTC.

This sequence joins TRBV12-5 and TRBJ2-7; D gene ambiguous. The CDR3 runs 18 residues. CDR1 and CDR2 from the germline V gene are LGHNT and FRNRAP. The V end lost 0 bases, the J end lost 0 bases, and 18 bases lay between the germline ends. CDR3 sequence: CASGLVLSWGRSSYEQYF. CDR3 coding DNA: TGTGCTAGTGGTTTGGTGTTATCGTGGGGTCGGAGCTCCTACGAGCAGTACTTC.

This chain connects TRBV7-2 to TRBJ1-4, with 7 bases lining up with TRBD1. The trim removed 5 bases at V and 8 bases at J, leaving 11 bases unmatched. This CDR3 comprises 15 residues. The germline CDR1 and CDR2 sequences are SGHTA and FQGNSA. CDR3 DNA: TGTGCCAGCAGCCCCGGCAGGGGGTCAGGGGAAAAACTGTTTTTT. Translation: CASSPGRGSGEKLFF.

The CDR3 loop reads CASSLASTNEKLFF. DNA for the CDR3: TGTGCCAGCAGCTTAGCCAGTACTAATGAAAAACTGTTTTTT. The chain links TRBV11-2 to TRBJ1-4; D unresolved. CDR1 and CDR2 from the germline V gene are SGHAT and FQNNGV. With 1 base removed from V and 2 bases from J, the gap between germline ends came to 5 bases. The CDR3 runs to 14 residues.

This clone turned up a few times. The chain recombines TRBV19 with TRBJ1-5; 7 nucleotides line up with TRBD1. From germline, CDR1 is LNHDA and CDR2 SQIVND (reference sequence). The V and J ends lost 5 bases and 6 bases, in that order; junction bases with no gene match: 13. The CDR3 consists of 16 residues. The CDR3 reads CASSPDRAERGQPQHF. CDR3 sequence (DNA): TGTGCCAGTAGTCCCGACAGGGCCGAGAGGGGTCAGCCCCAGCATTTT.

A single count supports this clone. The gene calls are TRBV6-6 and TRBJ2-3, with D perhaps TRBD1 or TRBD2 (5 bases each). In germline, CDR1 is MNHNY, CDR2 SVGAGI (reference sequence). Trimming took off 4 bases at V and 8 bases at J, with 19 bases between the two ends. The length of the CDR3 is 15 residues. The CDR3 reads CASSFRDRDFATQYF. The CDR3, as DNA: TGTGCCAGCAGTTTCCGGGACCGCGATTTCGCTACGCAGTATTTT.

The rearrangement uses TRBV2 and TRBJ1-1, with unresolved D. Deletions cut 6 bases from V and 3 bases from J, with 5 bases between. Germline V gives CDR1 SNHLY, CDR2 FYNNEI. The CDR3 is 11 residues long. The CDR3 DNA sequence: TGTGCCAGCAGCCGGGACACTGAAGCTTTCTTT. Translation gives CASSRDTEAFF.

This clone was counted between two and nine times. The chain couples TRBV7-8 to TRBJ2-3; TRBD2 matches at 7 bases. Germline V gene sequence: CDR1 SGHVS, CDR2 FQNEAQ. J lost 3 bases, V lost 2 bases, and 5 bases had no gene match. The CDR3 consists of 15 residues. As DNA, the CDR3 is TGTGCCAGCAGCTTACGACTAGCAGGGACAGATACGCAGTATTTT. Protein product: CASSLRLAGTDTQYF.

V gene TRBV28 combines with J gene TRBJ2-5; possibly TRBD1 or TRBD2 for D (5 bases each). This CDR3 comprises 15 residues. Trimming took 6 bases from V and 2 from J, leaving 16 bases between them. CDR1 MDHEN and CDR2 SYDVKM come from the germline V gene. Here the CDR3 DNA reads TGTGCCAGCAGCCGGCCCGGGGCTATACAAGAGACCCAGTACTTC. It specifies CASSRPGAIQETQYF. Full variable domain (missing parts from reference TRBV28 and TRBJ2-5): DVKVTQSSRYLVKRTGEKVFLECVQDMDHENMFWYRQDPGLGLRLIYFSYDVKMKEKGDIPEGYSVSREKKERFSLILESASTNQTSMYLCASSRPGAIQETQYFGPGTRLLVL.

The genes are TRBV11-2 and TRBJ1-6; no clear D gene. The germline V gene encodes CDR1 SGHAT and CDR2 FQNNGV. The germline V and J ends were trimmed by 0 bases and 0 bases, with 3 bases remaining between them. The CDR3 is 15 residues long. The CDR3 region has the DNA TGTGCCAGCAGCTTAGAGCACTCCTATAATTCACCCCTCCACTTT. Amino acid sequence: CASSLEHSYNSPLHF.

This chain links TRBV4-2 with TRBJ2-1; D gene unclear. V gave up 0 bases and J gave up 5 bases, with 11 bases separating them. The CDR3 consists of 15 residues. Germline V gives CDR1 LGHNA, CDR2 YNFKEQ. The CDR3 protein is CASSQDSRADNEQFF. Here the CDR3 DNA reads TGTGCCAGCAGCCAAGATAGTAGAGCAGACAATGAGCAGTTCTTC.

This chain joins TRBV5-6 and TRBJ2-1, with a possible D match to TRBD2 (6 bases). Trimming took 0 bases from V and 9 from J, leaving 13 bases between them. CDR3 size: 14 residues. The germline V gene encodes CDR1 SGHDT and CDR2 YYEEEE. The CDR3 DNA reads TGTGCCAGCAGCTTGGTCGGGGGAAGCGGTGAGCAGTTCTTC. Protein product: CASSLVGGSGEQFF.